A selection of T cell receptor beta chains follows, all from one sample in a study of OX40 agonist ivuxolimab in advanced cancers. The data were produced by immunoSEQ multiplex PCR, yet TCRdb's version contains in-frame clones alone and is incomplete. Here the sample spans 50,000 to 70,000 clones, 84% being singletons. The specimen was CD4+ or CD8+ T cells sorted from blood, collected in a trial of the OX40 agonist ivuxolimab. The receptors come from an adult with an advanced solid tumor such as melanoma, head and neck, liver or kidney cancer. Each CDR3 is given with its conserved first and last residue. A D gene is named only where the DNA matches it firmly. Where a row states a size, it is once, few, many or the class of an expanded clone; other rows omit it.

TRBV4-2,-,TRBJ1-3,-,TGTGCCAGCAGCCAAGAGGGACATTTCTCCTCTGGAAACACCATATATTTT,CASSQEGHFSSGNTIYF
TRBV5-1,-,TRBJ2-3,TRBD1,TGCGCCAGCAGCTTAAGGACAGGGGCAGATACGCAGTATTTT,CASSLRTGADTQYF
TRBV2,-,TRBJ2-3,TRBD2,TGTGCCAGCTGTGGACTAGCGGGAGGGCTTACAGATACGCAGTATTTT,CASCGLAGGLTDTQYF
TRBV28,-,TRBJ1-6,-,TGTGCCAGCAGTAAAGAAACCTCTCCTTATAATTCACCCCTCCACTTT,CASSKETSPYNSPLHF
TRBV7-9,-,TRBJ2-4,-,TGTGCCAGCAGCGCCGGGACAGCGGGAAACATTCAGTACTTC,CASSAGTAGNIQYF
TRBV5-1,-,TRBJ1-1,-,TGCGCCAGCAGCCGGGGGGACACTGAAGCTTTCTTT,CASSRGDTEAFF
TRBV27,-,TRBJ2-5,-,TGTGCCAGCAAAATCGGATTGTACCAAGAGACCCAGTACTTC,CASKIGLYQETQYF
TRBV18,-,TRBJ2-2,TRBD2,TGTGCCAGCTCACCCTTCGCGGGAGGGAACACCGGGGAGCTGTTTTTT,CASSPFAGGNTGELFF
TRBV27,-,TRBJ2-1,-,TGTGCCAGCAGCCCCCAGGGGTACGAGCAGTTCTTC,CASSPQGYEQFF
TRBV7-8,-,TRBJ2-5,-,TGTGCCAGCAGCTTATGGACCCCTGATGGCAGGCCGCAGGAGACCCAGTACTTC,CASSLWTPDGRPQETQYF
TRBV7-6,-,TRBJ1-3,TRBD1,TGTGCCAGCAGCTTACAGGGGGCGTCTGGAAACACCATATATTTT,CASSLQGASGNTIYF
TRBV5-4,-,TRBJ1-6,-,TGTGCCAGCAGCTTGGGCGGCAATTCACCCCTCCACTTT,CASSLGGNSPLHF
TRBV10-1,medium-sized,TRBJ1-5,-,TGCGCCAGCAGTGAGTCGATAGAGCAGCCCCAGCATTTT,CASSESIEQPQHF
TRBV18,-,TRBJ2-4,-,TGTGCCAGCTCACCTCGTGGGGGAGCCAAAAACATTCAGTACTTC,CASSPRGGAKNIQYF
TRBV6-5,-,TRBJ1-5,-,TGTGCCAGCAGCCCCCGACAGAGCAATCAGCCCCAGCATTTT,CASSPRQSNQPQHF
TRBV4-1,-,TRBJ2-4,-,TGCGCCAGCAGCCAAGATGGCGGTAGCGGACAAGCCAAAAACATTCAGTACTTC,CASSQDGGSGQAKNIQYF
TRBV7-9,-,TRBJ1-1,-,TGTGCCAGCACCCCCCCGTCAGTGAACACTGAAGCTTTCTTT,CASTPPSVNTEAFF
TRBV28,-,TRBJ2-5,-,TGTGCCAGCCTCGAGGGGGGGGGCGCATCTTGGCTAGAGACCCAGTACTTC,CASLEGGGASWLETQYF
TRBV30,-,TRBJ1-1,-,TGTGCCTGGAGTCGGGACATGAACACTGAAGCTTTCTTT,CAWSRDMNTEAFF
TRBV27,-,TRBJ2-7,-,TGTGCCAGCAGCTCTGGGGACGGATCCTACTACGAGCAGTACTTC,CASSSGDGSYYEQYF
TRBV30,-,TRBJ1-1,-,TGTGCCTGGAGTGCTTGGGGGAGAGACACTGAAGCTTTCTTT,CAWSAWGRDTEAFF